This TCR beta chain was profiled in a study of control samples from healthy donors and cancer patients. Germline V lookup: CDR1 SGHTA, CDR2 FQGNSA. This CDR3 spans 17 amino acids. J was trimmed by 3 bases and V by 5 bases; bases with no gene match: 6. Profiling relied on immunoSEQ multiplex PCR, and the TCRdb table lists in-frame clones only, not all of them. The sample lists fewer than 200,000 clones; around 90% were seen once. This chain joins TRBV7-2 and TRBJ2-2, with 13 bases identical to TRBD2. The sequence was obtained from a woman between 25 and 40 years old in good health. The sequenced sample consisted of blood. The CDR3 here is CASSLTSGRFDTGELFF. Written as DNA, the CDR3 is TGTGCCAGCAGCCTGACTAGCGGGAGGTTCGACACCGGGGAGCTGTTTTTT.